Sequencing of this TCR beta chain was carried out in a study of T cell repertoires in cytomegalovirus infection. The overall study: As its CMV epitopes, the study selected recently identified HLA-C-restricted and well-studied HLA-B-restricted targets. It was the public TCR beta signatures that indicated both CMV infection and matching HLA type.

Germline V gives CDR1 LNHDA, CDR2 SQIVND (reference sequence). Trimming removed 5 bases at V and 2 bases at J, with 15 bases between. The CDR3 contains 15 residues. About this clonotype: Its antigen is unidentified.

A single record per CDR3 protein comes from TCRdb applying MiXCR to the reads. Of roughly 990,000 distinct CDR3 sequences listed, roughly a third were seen once; the top ten hold around 15%. Overall study results and limits: HLA-C-restricted CMV-specific TCR beta clonotypes prevailed in the ex vivo response. Cumulative public TCR beta family frequency identified carriers of CMV plus the relevant HLA.

The chain joins TRBV19 to TRBJ1-1; D is undetermined. This specimen was cultured CD8+ T cells from PBMCs, taken from culture after CMV antigen stimulation. The TCR originated in a human donor in good health (CMV status not recorded). Some clones in this sample may be carry-over from other donors' samples. The CDR3 is CASSPLKGLNTEAFF. The CDR3 DNA reads as TGTGCCAGTAGTCCCTTAAAGGGCCTCAACACTGAAGCTTTCTTT.